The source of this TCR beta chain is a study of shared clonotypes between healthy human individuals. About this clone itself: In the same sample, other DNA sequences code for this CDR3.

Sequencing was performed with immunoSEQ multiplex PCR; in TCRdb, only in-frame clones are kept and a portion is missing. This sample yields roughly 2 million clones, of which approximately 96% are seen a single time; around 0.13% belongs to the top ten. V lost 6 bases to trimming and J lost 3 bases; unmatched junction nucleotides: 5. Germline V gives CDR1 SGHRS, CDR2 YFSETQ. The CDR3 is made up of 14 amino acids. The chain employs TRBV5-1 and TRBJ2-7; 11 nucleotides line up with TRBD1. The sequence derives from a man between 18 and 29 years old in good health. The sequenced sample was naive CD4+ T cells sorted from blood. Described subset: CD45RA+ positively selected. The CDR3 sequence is CASTTGTGGYEQYF. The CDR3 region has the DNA TGCGCCAGCACGACCGGGACAGGGGGCTACGAGCAGTACTTC.